Below are 19 T cell receptor beta chains sequenced from a single sample in a study of CD8+CD57+ T cells in acquired aplastic anemia. It was patients with CD8+CD57+ cell expansion by flow cytometry who were chosen for sequencing. Template material for TCR beta VDJ and CDR3 profiling consisted of genomic DNA. Via MiXCR, TCRdb re-called the reads, giving one row per CDR3 protein. The data hold about 470,000 distinct CDR3 sequences, with around 33% observed a single time. The source material was sorted CD4+, CD8+, or CD8+CD57+ T cells (not recorded which) from PBMCs. The receptors derive from a human donor with aplastic anemia.

This sequence joins TRBV5-1 and TRBJ2-1; 9 bases match TRBD2. The ends lost 4 bases at V and 6 bases at J; junction bases unmatched: 8. Germline-derived CDR1 and CDR2 are SGHRS and YFSETQ. The CDR3 has 15 amino acids. The CDR3 DNA reads TGCGCCAGCAGCATAACTAGCGGGCTTGGCAATGAGCAGTTCTTC. Translating it yields CASSITSGLGNEQFF. The full variable domain, its missing parts supplied by reference TRBV5-1 and TRBJ2-1, is KAGVTQTPRYLIKTRGQQVTLSCSPISGHRSVSWYQQTPGQGLQFLFEYFSETQRNKGNFPGRFSGRQFSNSRSEMNVSTLELGDSALYLCASSITSGLGNEQFFGPGTRLTVL.

About this clonotype: A single base separates this from a much larger clone, so it may be a read error. The gene calls are TRBV12-3 or TRBV12-4 and TRBJ1-2; D gene unclear. Trimming left V 7 bases short and J 4 bases short, with 13 bases between. The CDR3 covers 13 residues. This chain's CDR3 is CASTRGQVYGYTF. In DNA, the CDR3 is TGTGCCAGCACCCGCGGGCAGGTCTATGGCTACACCTTC.

Many counts were recorded for this clonotype. The chain has TRBV2 and TRBJ1-2, with D possibly being TRBD1 (6 bases). The CDR3 is made up of 14 amino acids. The V gene lost 9 bases and the J gene lost 5 bases, with 19 bases spanning the gap. Looked up from germline, CDR1 is SNHLY and CDR2 is FYNNEI. CDR3: CASFEYRDAYGYTF. CDR3 DNA sequence: TGTGCCAGTTTTGAGTACAGGGATGCTTATGGCTACACCTTC.

V is TRBV5-4 and J is TRBJ1-4; D remains unclear. The V gene's germline CDR1 is SGHNT and CDR2 YYREEE (reference sequence). Trimming shortened V by 4 bases and J by 4 bases, and 8 bases separated the two germline ends. The CDR3 length is 13 residues. CDR3 region: CASSPRLNEKLFF. DNA for the CDR3: TGTGCCAGCAGCCCCCGGCTTAATGAAAAACTGTTTTTT.

CDR3 amino acids: CASSLTEAFF. The CDR3 DNA reads TGTGCCAGCAGTCTCACTGAAGCTTTCTTT. The rearrangement joins TRBV2 to TRBJ1-1; D ambiguous. Germline V gene sequence: CDR1 SNHLY, CDR2 FYNNEI. V gave up 5 bases and J gave up 4 bases, with 2 bases separating them. The CDR3 runs to 10 residues.

A few counts support this clonotype. V and J are TRBV12-3 or TRBV12-4 and TRBJ1-5, with D possibly TRBD1 on 5 matching bases. The V and J ends lost 7 bases and 0 bases respectively, with 13 bases between them. This CDR3 comprises 15 residues. The CDR3 protein is CASITDIDSNQPQHF. CDR3 sequence (DNA): TGTGCCAGCATCACGGACATAGATAGCAATCAGCCCCAGCATTTT.

This clonotype has at least ten counts. The genes are TRBV24-1 and TRBJ2-1; D perhaps matches TRBD2 (6 bases). The V end was cut by 2 bases, the J end by 15 bases, with 13 bases between. Per germline, CDR1 KGHDR and CDR2 SFDVKD. The CDR3 contains 12 residues. The CDR3: CATSDYGEVVFF. The CDR3 nucleotides are TGTGCCACCAGTGATTATGGGGAGGTGGTGTTCTTC.

The chain employs TRBV20-1 and TRBJ1-2; D possibly corresponds to TRBD1 (6 bases). V lost 4 bases and J lost 1, with 19 bases in between. This CDR3 is 16 amino acids long. Germline V gene data show CDR1 as DFQATT and CDR2 as SNEGSKA (reference sequence). The CDR3 loop is CSAIQGYFSDNYGYTF. As DNA, the CDR3 is TGCAGTGCTATTCAGGGGTATTTCTCGGATAACTATGGCTACACCTTC.

The V gene is TRBV6-5, the J gene TRBJ1-2, with 7 positions matching TRBD1. The CDR3 sequence is 13 residues long. Germline assignment: CDR1 MNHEY and CDR2 SVGAGI. V shed 8 bases and J 2 bases; nucleotides not matched to a gene: 5. The CDR3 here is CASQKTGNYGYTF. The CDR3 DNA is TGTGCCAGCCAGAAGACAGGGAACTATGGCTACACCTTC.

This clonotype was counted many times. The chain links TRBV20-1 to TRBJ1-1, with D possibly TRBD1 on 5 matching bases. The germline CDR1 and CDR2 sequences are DFQATT and SNEGSKA (reference sequence). Between the trimmed V and J ends, which lost 6 bases and 1 base, there was a span of 12 bases. The CDR3 loop spans 13 amino acids. The CDR3: CSALGLRNTEAFF. CDR3 bases: TGCAGTGCGCTGGGACTGCGGAACACTGAAGCTTTCTTT.

V gene TRBV7-2 combines with J gene TRBJ2-2, with D tentatively TRBD2 (5 bases). In germline, CDR1 is SGHTA, CDR2 FQGNSA. The CDR3 contains 14 residues. Trimming stripped 5 bases from V and 3 bases from J, with 10 bases between. Here the CDR3 reads CASSPDSHTGELFF. The CDR3 DNA reads TGTGCCAGCAGCCCGGACTCCCACACCGGGGAGCTGTTTTTT.

This clonotype was seen many times. This rearrangement joins TRBV11-2 to TRBJ2-7; D might be TRBD2 (6 bases). CDR1 and CDR2 (germline): SGHAT, FQNNGV. Trimming took 2 bases from V and 2 from J, leaving 19 bases between them. The CDR3 has 17 amino acids. In nucleotides, the CDR3 is TGTGCCAGCAGCTTACGGGGGTCGTCGGGCGGGGCCTACGAGCAGTACTTC. Its translation: CASSLRGSSGGAYEQYF.

V and J are TRBV15 and TRBJ2-7; TRBD1 is a possible D gene (5 bases). The CDR3 extends over 14 amino acids. Germline CDR1 reads LNHNV; CDR2 reads YYDKDF (reference sequence). Trimming cost V 3 bases and J 7 bases, with 16 bases left between them. The DNA of the CDR3 is TGTGCCACCAGCAGCTTAGGACAAACTGGGGAGCAGTACTTC. Protein sequence: CATSSLGQTGEQYF.

This clonotype has just a few counts. The chain carries TRBV6-5 and TRBJ1-5; D is unclear. V was pared by 0 bases and J by 0 bases, with 3 bases between. The CDR3 covers 14 residues. The germline CDR1 and CDR2 sequences are MNHEY and SVGAGI. The CDR3: CASSYSFSNQPQHF. The CDR3 coding sequence is TGTGCCAGCAGTTACTCTTTTAGCAATCAGCCCCAGCATTTT.

The chain links TRBV20-1 to TRBJ2-1; 7 bases fit TRBD2. The CDR3 contains 15 residues. CDR1 is DFQATT and CDR2 is SNEGSKA in the germline V gene (reference sequence). The V segment lost 0 bases and the J segment 12 bases; nucleotides outside the gene matches: 14. The CDR3 nucleotides are TGCAGTGCTAGAGACCCAGCGGGATCTGAGGATGGGCAGTTCTTC. As protein: CSARDPAGSEDGQFF.

This clonotype has at least ten counts. The rearrangement joins TRBV5-1 to TRBJ1-6; D call uncertain. Looked up from germline, CDR1 is SGHRS and CDR2 is YFSETQ. Deletions cut 0 bases from V and 4 bases from J, with 5 bases between. This CDR3 spans 14 amino acids. In DNA form, the CDR3 reads TGCGCCAGCAGCTTGGAGGCGTATAATTCACCCCTCCACTTT. It translates to CASSLEAYNSPLHF.

The chain combines TRBV7-8 with TRBJ1-5; maybe TRBD1 (5 bases). Germline V gene sequence: CDR1 SGHVS, CDR2 FQNEAQ. The V and J ends lost 2 bases and 8 bases respectively, with 13 bases between them. The CDR3 runs to 14 residues. This chain's CDR3 is CASSLRTSREPQHF. CDR3 coding DNA: TGTGCCAGCAGCTTACGGACGTCCAGGGAGCCCCAGCATTTT.

This clonotype was observed many times. The CDR3 bases are TGCAGTGCTAGGGGGACTAGTGTCTACGAGCAGTACTTC. This encodes CSARGTSVYEQYF. The rearrangement uses TRBV20-1 and TRBJ2-7; 8 bases are a match to TRBD2. V gave up 3 bases and J gave up 3 bases; unmatched junction bases: 4. Germline V gene lookup returns CDR1 DFQATT and CDR2 SNEGSKA (reference sequence). The CDR3 is 13 amino acids.

This clonotype has just a few counts. The junction does not match germline at one end; this may be a read error. The chain is built from TRBV7-9 and TRBJ2-1; 9 positions match TRBD1. CDR3 length: 13 residues. CDR1 SEHNR and CDR2 FQNEAQ come from the germline V gene (reference sequence). The CDR3 DNA reads as TGTGCCAGCAGCTTAGCCGGGACAGGGACTTTTCTCTTC. Amino acid sequence: CASSLAGTGTFLF.